This T cell receptor beta chain derives from a study of Tregs in tolerant kidney transplant recipients. Of note for this clone: No antigen is known for it.

The assay was immunoSEQ multiplex PCR, and TCRdb's table has in-frame clones only and misses some. The sample includes about 240,000 clones, 65% to 85% of them seen just once. Notes on the study in general: This study did not directly address biological reproducibility. Tregs expanded with activated donor B cells seemed most donor-specific.

Thawed PBMCs were FACS-sorted into unstimulated CD4+CD25+CD127- regulatory T cells, CD4+CD25- non-regulatory cells, CD4 and CD8 cells. Looked up from germline, CDR1 is MNHNS and CDR2 is SASEGT. Losses at the gene ends were 7 bases for V and 5 bases for J; bases not matched to a gene: 5. The CDR3 runs to 13 residues. The sample consisted of CD4+ T cells from blood. The sequence came from a human donor in good health. The chain uses TRBV6-1 and TRBJ2-3; 8 nucleotides match TRBD1. In nucleotides, the CDR3 is TGTGCCAGCACCCAGGGGGCGCAAGATACGCAGTATTTT. Translated, it gives CASTQGAQDTQYF.